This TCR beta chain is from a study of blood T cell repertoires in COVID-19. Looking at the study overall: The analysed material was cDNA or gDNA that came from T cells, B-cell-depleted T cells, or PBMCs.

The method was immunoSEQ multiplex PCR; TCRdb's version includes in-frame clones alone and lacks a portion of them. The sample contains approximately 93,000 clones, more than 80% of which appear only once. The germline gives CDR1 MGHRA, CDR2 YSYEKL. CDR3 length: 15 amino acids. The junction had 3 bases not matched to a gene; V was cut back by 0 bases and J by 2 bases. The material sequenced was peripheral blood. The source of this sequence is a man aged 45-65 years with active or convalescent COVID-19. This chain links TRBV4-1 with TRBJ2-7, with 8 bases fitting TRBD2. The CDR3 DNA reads TGCGCCAGCAGCCAAGATAGCGGGACTACCTACGAGCAGTACTTC. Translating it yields CASSQDSGTTYEQYF.